This T cell receptor beta chain comes out of a study of blood T cells in healthy people across ages. This clonotype came up a few times. The CDR3 is made up of 15 amino acids. Germline V gene data show CDR1 as SEHNR and CDR2 as FQNEAQ (reference sequence). The V end lost 5 bases, the J end lost 3 bases, and 14 bases lay between the germline ends. A sample-barcoded 5' primer and a J-beta primer mix were used in a second PCR of roughly 7 to 12 cycles. A single record per CDR3 protein comes from TCRdb applying MiXCR to the 5' RACE reads. This sample has roughly 1,000,000 distinct CDR3 sequences, with 25% found just once. This same sample was also part of a study on T cells of mothers and their children. From that study: cDNA was made from all extracted RNA, around 1.5 ug per 15 ul.

This TCR derives from a girl aged 2 to 9 in good health. The sequencing sample was made of blood. J is TRBJ1-5 and V is TRBV7-9, with D unresolved. In DNA, the CDR3 is TGTGCCAGCAGCCCCTCGGGTGGAAACAATCAGCCCCAGCATTTT. This codes for CASSPSGGNNQPQHF.